The clone carrying this TCR beta chain was counted between two and nine times. The sample is drawn from a study of blood T cells in healthy people across ages. The authors ran a second PCR of roughly 6 to 12 cycles using a sample-barcoded 5' primer and a J-beta primer mix. MiXCR was run by TCRdb on the 5' RACE reads, yielding one entry per CDR3 protein. The repertoire includes fewer than 2,000,000 distinct CDR3 sequences, approximately 40% of them detected once, and around 23% sits in the top ten. The sequencing input was blood. The sequence derives from a human donor in good health.

CDR3 protein: CASSFVGSLLGNEQFF. The CDR3 nucleotides are TGTGCCAGCAGTTTTGTCGGCTCCCTCCTGGGCAATGAGCAGTTCTTC. The rearrangement links TRBV28 to TRBJ2-1; D is ambiguous. There are 16 residues in the CDR3. Trimming pared 3 bases from V and 6 bases from J, leaving 18 bases between. Germline CDR1 and CDR2: MDHEN and SYDVKM.